This TCR beta chain was identified in a study of blood T cell repertoires in COVID-19. As for the study in general: From the United States, Italy and Spain came samples of acute and convalescent COVID-19.

Per the study methods: For nucleated cells, counts were estimated from reference gene primer amplification. Only in-frame clones appear in the TCRdb table, and some are missing; sequencing was by immunoSEQ multiplex PCR. V and J calls and clone size are as listed in that table; D and trimming were resolved from the DNA. Of some 130,000 clones in the sample, roughly 80% were seen once. Each participant's cohort was designated according to participant-reported clinical history. Trimming stripped 5 bases from V and 5 bases from J, with 10 bases between. The CDR3 has 12 amino acids. CDR1 and CDR2 from the germline V gene are SGHRS and YFSETQ.

The source is a man aged 40-50 years with acute COVID-19. The genes are TRBV5-1 and TRBJ2-5; no clear D gene. Material: PBMCs or T cells enriched from blood (not recorded which). The CDR3 spells CASRGGRETQYF. DNA of the CDR3: TGCGCCAGCAGAGGTGGCAGGGAGACCCAGTACTTC. Drawing the rest from reference TRBV5-1 and TRBJ2-5, the complete variable domain is KAGVTQTPRYLIKTRGQQVTLSCSPISGHRSVSWYQQTPGQGLQFLFEYFSETQRNKGNFPGRFSGRQFSNSRSEMNVSTLELGDSALYLCASRGGRETQYFGPGTRLLVL.